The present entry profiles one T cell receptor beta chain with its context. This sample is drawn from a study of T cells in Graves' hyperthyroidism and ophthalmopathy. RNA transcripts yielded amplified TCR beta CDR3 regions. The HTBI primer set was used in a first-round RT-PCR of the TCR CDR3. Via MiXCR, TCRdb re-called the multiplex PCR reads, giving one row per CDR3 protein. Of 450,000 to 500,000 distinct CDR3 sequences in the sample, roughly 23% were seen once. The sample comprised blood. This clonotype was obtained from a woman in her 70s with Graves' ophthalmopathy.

The CDR3 DNA reads TGTGCCTGGCATAGAATGACCGACCCCACTGAAGCTTTCTTT. This sequence encodes CAWHRMTDPTEAFF. This chain joins TRBV30 and TRBJ1-1; D uncertain. The length of the CDR3 is 14 residues. The germline CDR1 and CDR2 sequences are GTSNPN and SVGIG (reference sequence). Trimming left V 5 bases short and J 4 bases short, with 17 bases between.